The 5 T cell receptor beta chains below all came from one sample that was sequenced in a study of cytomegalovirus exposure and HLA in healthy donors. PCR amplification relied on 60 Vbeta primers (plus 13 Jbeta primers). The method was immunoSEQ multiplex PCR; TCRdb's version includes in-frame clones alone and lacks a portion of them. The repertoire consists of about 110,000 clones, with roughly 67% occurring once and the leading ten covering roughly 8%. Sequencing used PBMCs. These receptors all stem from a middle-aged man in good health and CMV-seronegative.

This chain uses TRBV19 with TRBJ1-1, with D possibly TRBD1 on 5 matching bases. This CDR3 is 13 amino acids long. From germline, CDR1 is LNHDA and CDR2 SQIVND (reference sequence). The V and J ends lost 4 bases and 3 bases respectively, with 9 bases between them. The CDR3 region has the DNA TGTGCCAGTAGTAGGGGCGGGGACACTGAAGCTTTCTTT. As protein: CASSRGGDTEAFF. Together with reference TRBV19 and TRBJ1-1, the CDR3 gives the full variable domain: DGGITQSPKYLFRKEGQNVTLSCEQNLNHDAMYWYRQDPGQGLRLIYYSQIVNDFQKGDIAEGYSVSREKKESFPLTVTSAQKNPTAFYLCASSRGGDTEAFFGQGTRLTVV.

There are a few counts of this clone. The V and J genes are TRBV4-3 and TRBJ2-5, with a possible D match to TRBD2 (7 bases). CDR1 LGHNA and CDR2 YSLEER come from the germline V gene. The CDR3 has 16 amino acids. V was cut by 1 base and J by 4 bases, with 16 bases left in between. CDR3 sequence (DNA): TGCGCCAGCAGCCAAGCGAGTCCGGGGGGCGGAGAGACCCAGTACTTC. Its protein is CASSQASPGGGETQYF.

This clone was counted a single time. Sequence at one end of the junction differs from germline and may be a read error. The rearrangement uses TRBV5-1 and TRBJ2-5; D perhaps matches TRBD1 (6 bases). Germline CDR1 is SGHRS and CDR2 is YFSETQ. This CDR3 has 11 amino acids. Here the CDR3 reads CASSFRDTPHF. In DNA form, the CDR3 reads TGCGCCAGCAGCTTTAGGGACACTCCCCACTTC.

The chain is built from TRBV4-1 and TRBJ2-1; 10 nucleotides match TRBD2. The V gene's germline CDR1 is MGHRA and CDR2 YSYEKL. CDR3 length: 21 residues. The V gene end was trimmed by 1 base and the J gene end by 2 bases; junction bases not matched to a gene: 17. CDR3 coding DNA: TGCGCCAGCAGCCAAGGGGGGGCTAGCGGGGGTACCAACCACCCCTACAATGAGCAGTTCTTC. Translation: CASSQGGASGGTNHPYNEQFF.

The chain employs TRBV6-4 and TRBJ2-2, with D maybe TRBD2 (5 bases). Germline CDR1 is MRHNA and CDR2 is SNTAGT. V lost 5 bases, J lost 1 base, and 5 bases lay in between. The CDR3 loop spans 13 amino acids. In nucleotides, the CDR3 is TGTGCCAGCAGTAGCGGGAACACCGGGGAGCTGTTTTTT. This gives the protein CASSSGNTGELFF.